Presented here are 16 T cell receptor beta chains from one specimen sequenced in a study of T-cell memory formation after mild COVID-19. Via MiXCR, TCRdb re-called the 5' RACE reads, giving one row per CDR3 protein. The table lists 95,000 to 120,000 distinct CDR3 sequences, roughly 20% of them singletons. The sequencing input was PBMCs or a T cell subset sorted from them (not recorded which). Receptor source: a man aged 18-30 years who had mild COVID-19 (a few samples of this study predate the infection). Cell type and time point are not known.

The sample holds a few counts of this clonotype. The V and J genes are TRBV7-2 and TRBJ1-2; 7 bases are a match to TRBD1. The CDR3 loop spans 16 amino acids. From germline, CDR1 is SGHTA and CDR2 FQGNSA. V lost 3 bases to trimming and J lost 4 bases; unmatched junction nucleotides: 11. The CDR3 protein is CASSFDREYSSYGYTF. CDR3 in DNA: TGTGCCAGCAGCTTTGACAGGGAGTATTCCTCCTATGGCTACACCTTC.

V gene TRBV7-7 combines with J gene TRBJ2-1; unclear D gene. CDR1 is SSHAT and CDR2 is FNYEAQ in the germline V gene (reference sequence). The CDR3 covers 15 residues. The germline V and J ends were trimmed by 1 base and 8 bases, with 15 bases remaining between them. CDR3 region: CASSLVGNRDDEQFF. The CDR3 DNA reads TGTGCCAGCAGCTTAGTTGGGAACCGCGACGATGAGCAGTTCTTC.

J is TRBJ2-2 and V is TRBV4-3; possible D gene TRBD1, 5 bases. V was trimmed by 4 bases and J by 1 base, leaving 10 bases between them. CDR3 size: 15 residues. CDR1 and CDR2 from the germline V gene are LGHNA and YSLEER. CDR3 region: CASSPYQGNTGELFF. The CDR3 region has the DNA TGCGCCAGCAGCCCATATCAGGGGAACACCGGGGAGCTGTTTTTT.

The DNA for the CDR3 is TGTGCCAGCAGCACCGGGAGTACCTACGAGCAGTACTTC. Translating it yields CASSTGSTYEQYF. This chain links TRBV7-9 with TRBJ2-7, with a tentative D call TRBD2 (6 bases). CDR1 and CDR2 from the germline V gene are SEHNR and FQNEAQ (reference sequence). This CDR3 has 13 residues. V was trimmed by 5 bases and J by 2 bases, leaving 10 bases between them. The whole variable domain, filled in from reference TRBV7-9 and TRBJ2-7, reads DTGVSQNPRHKITKRGQNVTFRCDPISEHNRLYWYRQTLGQGPEFLTYFQNEAQLEKSRLLSDRFSAERPKGSFSTLEIQRTEQGDSAMYLCASSTGSTYEQYFGPGTRLTVT.

The V gene is TRBV6-5, the J gene TRBJ2-7, with TRBD2 as a possible D gene (7 bases). The CDR3 sequence is 14 residues long. Deletions cut 3 bases from V and 5 bases from J, with 14 bases between. The germline V gene has CDR1 MNHEY and CDR2 SVGAGI. The chain's CDR3 is CASSYPGGGDEQYV. The CDR3 DNA reads as TGTGCCAGCAGTTATCCCGGCGGGGGCGACGAGCAGTACGTC.

The gene calls are TRBV7-3 and TRBJ2-2; the D call may be TRBD1 or TRBD2 (6 bases each). Germline V CDR1 and CDR2: SGHTA, FQGTGA. The CDR3 totals 15 residues. V was shortened by 0 bases and J by 6 bases, with 11 bases between the two germline ends. CDR3 protein: CASSLTGGGSGELFF. For the CDR3, the DNA is TGTGCCAGCAGCTTAACCGGGGGCGGGTCCGGGGAGCTGTTTTTT. The full variable domain, its missing parts supplied by reference TRBV7-3 and TRBJ2-2, is GAGVSQTPSNKVTEKGKYVELRCDPISGHTALYWYRQSLGQGPEFLIYFQGTGAADDSGLPNDRFFAVRPEGSVSTLKIQRTERGDSAVYLCASSLTGGGSGELFFGEGSRLTVL.

This clonotype was detected a few times. The chain couples TRBV4-1 to TRBJ1-4; D is perhaps TRBD1 (5 bases). V gave up 0 bases and J gave up 7 bases, with 18 bases separating them. CDR3 size: 17 residues. Germline V gene data show CDR1 as MGHRA and CDR2 as YSYEKL. The DNA of the CDR3 is TGCGCCAGCAGCCAAGATACAACGACAGTTCTGTTTGAAAAACTGTTTTTT. Translated, it gives CASSQDTTTVLFEKLFF.

The chain links TRBV7-9 to TRBJ2-3; D ambiguous. The CDR3 length is 14 residues. V lost 4 bases, J lost 1 base, and 9 bases lay in between. Germline CDR1 reads SEHNR; CDR2 reads FQNEAQ (reference sequence). CDR3 DNA: TGTGCCAGCAGCTACAGACTCGGCACAGATACGCAGTATTTT. Translation gives CASSYRLGTDTQYF.

The chain has TRBV18 and TRBJ2-7, with unresolved D. Looked up from germline, CDR1 is KGHSH and CDR2 is LQKENI. The V gene lost 1 base and the J gene lost 0 bases, with 7 bases spanning the gap. This CDR3 contains 14 residues. In DNA form, the CDR3 reads TGTGCCAGCTCACCACGGCAAAGCTCCTACGAGCAGTACGTC. Translation gives CASSPRQSSYEQYV.

This clonotype showed up just once. The rearrangement links TRBV15 to TRBJ1-2, with 8 bases that match TRBD1. With V trimmed by 5 bases and J by 4 bases, 6 bases remained unmatched. The germline V gene has CDR1 LNHNV and CDR2 YYDKDF (reference sequence). The CDR3 totals 14 residues. The CDR3 sequence: CATSPDRGGYGYTF. For the CDR3, the DNA is TGTGCCACCAGCCCCGACAGGGGCGGCTATGGCTACACCTTC.

DNA for the CDR3: TGCGCCAGCAGCCAAGATCGGCGGGCCGACAATGAAGCTTTCTTT. Its translation: CASSQDRRADNEAFF. This chain links TRBV4-3 with TRBJ1-1, with D unresolved. CDR3 length: 15 residues. Trimming stripped 0 bases from V and 7 bases from J, with 15 bases between. Germline V CDR1 and CDR2: LGHNA, YSLEER.

The chain links TRBV5-1 to TRBJ1-6; D is possibly TRBD1 (5 bases). This CDR3 has 16 amino acids. CDR1 is SGHRS, CDR2 YFSETQ, per germline. The V end lost 3 bases, the J end lost 2 bases, and 12 bases lay between the germline ends. CDR3 bases: TGCGCCAGCAGCTGGAATTGGGACGCCTATAATTCACCCCTCCACTTT. Its translation: CASSWNWDAYNSPLHF.

The V and J genes are TRBV7-9 and TRBJ2-6, with 7 bases that match TRBD2. Germline trimming cut 7 bases from V and 1 base from J; bases unmatched to any gene: 1. Looked up from germline, CDR1 is SEHNR and CDR2 is FQNEAQ (reference sequence). The CDR3 consists of 14 residues. CDR3 protein: CASTGRSGANVLTF. The CDR3 DNA is TGTGCCAGCACCGGGAGGTCTGGGGCCAACGTCCTGACTTTC.

The rearrangement uses TRBV12-5 and TRBJ2-2; D possibly corresponds to TRBD1 (6 bases). The CDR3 is 16 amino acids. V shed 2 bases and J shed 5 bases, with 15 bases lying between them. The germline V gene encodes CDR1 LGHNT and CDR2 FRNRAP. The CDR3 spells CASGLSSRGWTGELFF. The CDR3 DNA is TGTGCTAGTGGTTTGAGCTCCAGGGGTTGGACCGGGGAGCTGTTTTTT.

This clonotype was observed a few times. V is TRBV9 and J is TRBJ2-2; tentatively, D is TRBD1 or TRBD2 (5 bases each). The V gene lost 4 bases and the J gene lost 3 bases, with 19 bases spanning the gap. The CDR3 covers 17 residues. Germline-derived CDR1 and CDR2 are SGDLS and YYNGEE. The CDR3 loop reads CASSTSGAESDTGELFF. DNA for the CDR3: TGTGCCAGCAGCACTTCCGGGGCCGAGTCCGACACCGGGGAGCTGTTTTTT. Looking up the rest from reference TRBV9 and TRBJ2-2 gives the full variable domain: DSGVTQTPKHLITATGQRVTLRCSPRSGDLSVYWYQQSLDQGLQFLIQYYNGEERAKGNILERFSAQQFPDLHSELNLSSLELGDSALYFCASSTSGAESDTGELFFGEGSRLTVL.

The chain couples TRBV12-3 or TRBV12-4 to TRBJ2-7; D unclear. The V gene lost 0 bases and the J gene lost 4 bases, with 7 bases spanning the gap. This CDR3 region has 13 residues. CDR3 in amino acids: CASSLADGYEQYF. The CDR3 DNA is TGTGCCAGCAGTTTAGCGGACGGTTACGAGCAGTACTTC.